These 32 T cell receptor beta chains were all obtained from the same sample, sequenced in a study of blood T cell repertoires in COVID-19. Using immunoSEQ multiplex PCR, the repertoire was profiled, and TCRdb retains in-frame clones only, with some absent. The sample shows roughly 11,000 clones, 70% to 75% of them seen only once. Sequenced sample: peripheral blood. All receptors come from a man aged 60 to 75 with COVID-19, enrolled during active disease.

This chain links TRBV13 with TRBJ2-7; TRBD2 is a possible D gene (6 bases). Germline V gene sequence: CDR1 PRHDT, CDR2 FYEKMQ (reference sequence). Trimming shortened V by 4 bases and J by 0 bases, and 13 bases separated the two germline ends. This CDR3 has 15 amino acids. The CDR3: CASSSRGSSSYEQYF. The DNA of the CDR3 is TGTGCCAGCAGCTCTCGGGGGAGTAGCTCCTACGAGCAGTACTTC.

CDR3 DNA sequence: TGTGCCAGCTCGTATATCGGGACAGGGGGAACAGATACGCAGTATTTT. Amino acids: CASSYIGTGGTDTQYF. The chain recombines TRBV18 with TRBJ2-3, with TRBD1 matching over 11 bases. Looked up from germline, CDR1 is KGHSH and CDR2 is LQKENI. Trimming removed 6 bases from V and 3 bases from J; junction bases left unmatched: 8. This CDR3 has 16 residues.

This clone appeared a few times. This chain joins TRBV27 and TRBJ2-3; TRBD2 matches at 10 bases. The CDR3 is 15 residues long. With V trimmed by 7 bases and J by 0 bases, 4 bases remained unmatched. Germline values: CDR1 MNHEY, CDR2 SMNVEV (reference sequence). The CDR3 loop reads CASTLTSGSTDTQYF. As DNA, the CDR3 is TGTGCCAGCACCCTGACTAGCGGGAGCACAGATACGCAGTATTTT.

The rearrangement links TRBV7-6 to TRBJ2-5; D is uncertain. This CDR3 spans 17 amino acids. V lost 3 bases, J lost 1 base, and 18 bases lay in between. From germline, CDR1 is SGHVS and CDR2 FNYEAQ. For the CDR3, the DNA is TGTGCCAGCAGCTTTGTCCGGGTTCTCCAAGGCCAAGAGACCCAGTACTTC. This codes for CASSFVRVLQGQETQYF.

The chain carries TRBV5-5 and TRBJ2-5; TRBD1 is a possible D gene (6 bases). The ends were cut back, 1 base at V and 2 bases at J, with 9 bases in the middle. CDR3 size: 14 residues. CDR1 is SGHKS and CDR2 is YYEKEE in the germline V gene (reference sequence). CDR3 sequence (DNA): TGTGCCAGCAGCTTGCAGGACAGACAAGAGACCCAGTACTTC. Translating gives CASSLQDRQETQYF.

There are a few counts of this clone. This chain joins TRBV19 and TRBJ1-1; 8 nucleotides line up with TRBD1. The V and J ends lost 3 bases and 0 bases, in that order; junction bases with no gene match: 15. This CDR3 contains 19 residues. The germline CDR1 and CDR2 sequences are LNHDA and SQIVND (reference sequence). CDR3 bases: TGTGCCAGTAGTATTGCCGGATATAGACAGGGGTTGTTGAACACTGAAGCTTTCTTT. Protein: CASSIAGYRQGLLNTEAFF.

This clone was detected only a few times. V usage is TRBV11-3 and J usage is TRBJ2-1; a possible D gene is TRBD2 (5 bases). The CDR3 is 13 residues long. The V end lost 1 base, the J end lost 11 bases, and 12 bases lay between the germline ends. CDR1 is SGHNT and CDR2 is YENEEA in the germline V gene. In DNA, the CDR3 is TGTGCCAGCAGCTTAGGGGAGCCCGCGCAGCAGTTCTTC. Translated: CASSLGEPAQQFF.

The chain uses TRBV28 and TRBJ1-2; D perhaps matches TRBD1 (5 bases). The CDR3 totals 16 residues. In germline, CDR1 is MDHEN, CDR2 SYDVKM. V dropped 3 bases and J dropped 7 bases, with 21 bases sitting between them. The chain's CDR3 is CASSFAAGGHQGGYTF. For the CDR3, the DNA is TGTGCCAGCAGTTTCGCCGCGGGAGGGCACCAGGGTGGCTACACCTTC.

This clone was found a few times. This chain connects TRBV19 to TRBJ2-2; 10 nucleotides match TRBD2. Germline V CDR1 and CDR2: LNHDA, SQIVND (reference sequence). The CDR3 is 19 residues long. J lost 6 bases, V lost 0 bases, and 13 bases had no gene match. Written as DNA, the CDR3 is TGTGCCAGTAGTATAGATAGGGTTGACAGCGGGAGGGCCCCCGGGGAGCTGTTTTTT. This translates into CASSIDRVDSGRAPGELFF.

In this sample, this clone turned up a few times. This chain connects TRBV24-1 to TRBJ1-3; D perhaps matches TRBD1 (6 bases). V lost 2 bases, J lost 0 bases, and 16 bases lay in between. Germline-derived CDR1 and CDR2 are KGHDR and SFDVKD. The length of the CDR3 is 18 residues. The CDR3 nucleotides read TGTGCCACCAGTGATTCGCATGGGACACTAAACTCTGGAAACACCATATATTTT. This encodes CATSDSHGTLNSGNTIYF.

The chain links TRBV5-1 to TRBJ2-3; no firm D call. Germline V lookup: CDR1 SGHRS, CDR2 YFSETQ. The V gene lost 1 base and the J gene lost 4 bases, with 10 bases spanning the gap. CDR3 size: 14 residues. CDR3 nucleotide sequence: TGCGCCAGCAGCTTGTTTTTTGCGTCAGATACGCAGTATTTT. Protein sequence: CASSLFFASDTQYF.

This chain uses TRBV2 with TRBJ2-2; 9 nucleotides match TRBD2. The CDR3 has 15 residues. Germline V CDR1 and CDR2: SNHLY, FYNNEI. V lost 5 bases and J lost 6; bases outside the gene matches: 7. CDR3 residues: CASSPGLAFAGELFF. The CDR3 nucleotides read TGTGCCAGCAGTCCCGGACTAGCGTTCGCCGGGGAGCTGTTTTTT.

The CDR3 reads CASSPTRDLTYGYTF. CDR3 nucleotide sequence: TGTGCCAGCTCACCAACCCGGGATCTTACGTATGGCTACACCTTC. The chain couples TRBV18 to TRBJ1-2; D gene unclear. CDR1 and CDR2 from the germline V gene are KGHSH and LQKENI. V shed 2 bases and J shed 5 bases, with 15 bases lying between them. The CDR3 runs to 15 residues.

V usage is TRBV11-3 and J usage is TRBJ2-1; 8 bases map to TRBD1. Losses at the gene ends were 1 base for V and 3 bases for J; bases not matched to a gene: 2. The CDR3 totals 15 residues. CDR1 is SGHNT and CDR2 is YENEEA in the germline V gene. The CDR3 is CASSLGGTGYNEQFF. As DNA, the CDR3 is TGTGCCAGCAGCTTAGGGGGGACAGGCTACAATGAGCAGTTCTTC.

The V and J genes are TRBV7-9 and TRBJ2-7, with D perhaps matching TRBD1 (6 bases). CDR1 is SEHNR, CDR2 FQNEAQ, per germline (reference sequence). The CDR3 runs to 17 residues. V gave up 4 bases and J gave up 3 bases, with 22 bases separating them. CDR3 sequence: CASSSLNTGTPYYEQYF. DNA for the CDR3: TGTGCCAGCAGCTCCCTAAACACCGGGACACCCTACTACGAGCAGTACTTC.

The chain joins TRBV7-9 to TRBJ2-6; 7 bases agree with TRBD1. J lost 0 bases, V lost 5 bases, and 4 bases had no gene match. Germline V gene data show CDR1 as SEHNR and CDR2 as FQNEAQ (reference sequence). This CDR3 contains 16 residues. This CDR3 reads CASSPGQPSGANVLTF. CDR3 DNA: TGTGCCAGCAGCCCGGGACAGCCCTCTGGGGCCAACGTCCTGACTTTC. Variable domain in full (rest from reference TRBV7-9 and TRBJ2-6): DTGVSQNPRHKITKRGQNVTFRCDPISEHNRLYWYRQTLGQGPEFLTYFQNEAQLEKSRLLSDRFSAERPKGSFSTLEIQRTEQGDSAMYLCASSPGQPSGANVLTFGAGSRLTVL.

J is TRBJ2-3 and V is TRBV5-1; 13 nucleotides agree with TRBD2. Losses at the gene ends were 5 bases for V and 2 bases for J; bases not matched to a gene: 8. Germline V gene lookup returns CDR1 SGHRS and CDR2 YFSETQ. The CDR3 loop spans 17 amino acids. CDR3 protein: CASSPGTSGDFTDTQYF. For the CDR3, the DNA is TGCGCCAGCAGTCCCGGGACTAGCGGGGATTTCACAGATACGCAGTATTTT.

This clone was recorded a few times. V usage is TRBV5-1 and J usage is TRBJ2-1; D ambiguous. Germline V gives CDR1 SGHRS, CDR2 YFSETQ. The CDR3 consists of 14 residues. V gave up 1 base and J gave up 0 bases, with 5 bases separating them. Written as DNA, the CDR3 is TGCGCCAGCAGCTTGATGAGCTCCTACAATGAGCAGTTCTTC. Residues: CASSLMSSYNEQFF.

The chain is built from TRBV5-1 and TRBJ2-1; 7 bases map to TRBD2. Germline-derived CDR1 and CDR2 are SGHRS and YFSETQ. There are 15 residues in the CDR3. V dropped 2 bases and J dropped 9; count of bases not matched to a gene: 11. Here the CDR3 reads CASSLAGGSRGEQFF. In nucleotides, the CDR3 is TGCGCCAGCAGCTTAGCCGGCGGGAGTCGGGGTGAGCAGTTCTTC.

The chain couples TRBV5-6 to TRBJ2-3, with 7 bases matching TRBD1. V was clipped by 3 bases and J by 3 bases; unmatched bases: 7. Per germline, CDR1 SGHDT and CDR2 YYEEEE. The CDR3 length is 15 residues. CDR3 amino acids: CASSSGTVGTDTQYF. DNA of the CDR3: TGTGCCAGCAGCTCGGGGACAGTGGGAACAGATACGCAGTATTTT.

The gene calls are TRBV21-1 and TRBJ2-7; no DNA check was done on the table's D call, TRBD2. TRBV21-1 is flagged as a pseudogene. The CDR3 has 15 amino acids. CDR3 region: CASSQIPPSGKAQYV. The CDR3 bases are TGTGCCAGCAGCCAAATCCCCCCTAGCGGGAAGGCGCAGTACGTC.

The CDR3: CASSGSSGRASGELFF. DNA of the CDR3: TGTGCCAGCAGTGGGTCTAGCGGGAGGGCCTCCGGGGAGCTGTTTTTT. The chain has TRBV2 and TRBJ2-2, with TRBD2 matching over 12 bases. The J segment lost 6 bases and the V segment lost 4 bases, leaving 6 bases of the junction unmatched. Germline values: CDR1 SNHLY, CDR2 FYNNEI. The CDR3 contains 16 residues. The variable domain in full, with the rest retrieved from reference TRBV2 and TRBJ2-2, is EPEVTQTPSHQVTQMGQEVILRCVPISNHLYFYWYRQILGQKVEFLVSFYNNEISEKSEIFDDQFSVERPDGSNFTLKIRSTKLEDSAMYFCASSGSSGRASGELFFGEGSRLTVL.

The chain couples TRBV5-1 to TRBJ1-4; D call uncertain. Germline V gives CDR1 SGHRS, CDR2 YFSETQ. CDR3 length: 15 residues. V was trimmed by 4 bases and J by 2 bases, leaving 12 bases between them. This CDR3 is CASSPILATNEKLFF. The CDR3 DNA is TGCGCCAGCAGCCCGATTCTTGCGACTAATGAAAAACTGTTTTTT.

This chain joins TRBV18 and TRBJ1-4; D may be TRBD1 (6 bases). Between the trimmed V and J ends, which lost 3 bases and 0 bases, there was a span of 29 bases. There are 22 residues in the CDR3. CDR1 and CDR2 from the germline V gene are KGHSH and LQKENI. CDR3: CASSPRREMRGGPPSTNEKLFF. CDR3 sequence (DNA): TGTGCCAGCTCACCTCGCAGGGAGATGCGTGGGGGCCCCCCCTCAACTAATGAAAAACTGTTTTTT.

V gene TRBV7-2 combines with J gene TRBJ2-7; 8 positions agree with TRBD2. This CDR3 is built from 16 residues. Germline trimming cut 2 bases from V and 0 bases from J; bases unmatched to any gene: 6. The germline V gene has CDR1 SGHTA and CDR2 FQGNSA. CDR3: CASSLQGLAGSYEQYV. Written as DNA, the CDR3 is TGTGCCAGCAGCTTACAGGGGCTAGCGGGCTCCTACGAGCAGTACGTC.

This clone was picked up a small number of times. CDR3 coding DNA: TGTGCCAGCAGCTTACAGGGCAGGTACTATGGCTACACCTTC. This translates into CASSLQGRYYGYTF. The rearrangement links TRBV7-9 to TRBJ1-2, with a tentative D call TRBD1 (5 bases). V lost 2 bases and J 3 bases, leaving 10 bases between the germline ends. Germline V gene data show CDR1 as SEHNR and CDR2 as FQNEAQ (reference sequence). This CDR3 region has 14 residues. Filled out from reference TRBV7-9 and TRBJ1-2, the complete variable domain reads DTGVSQNPRHKITKRGQNVTFRCDPISEHNRLYWYRQTLGQGPEFLTYFQNEAQLEKSRLLSDRFSAERPKGSFSTLEIQRTEQGDSAMYLCASSLQGRYYGYTFGSGTRLTVV.

This rearrangement joins TRBV30 to TRBJ1-4, with D uncertain. The CDR3 is 14 residues long. Deletions cut 2 bases from V and 5 bases from J, with 12 bases between. The germline CDR1 and CDR2 sequences are GTSNPN and SVGIG (reference sequence). The CDR3 loop is CAWSLVGRNEKLFF. The DNA for the CDR3 is TGTGCCTGGAGTTTAGTGGGCCGGAATGAAAAACTGTTTTTT.

The chain joins TRBV12-3 or TRBV12-4 to TRBJ2-3, with unresolved D. The CDR3 extends over 11 amino acids. Trimming stripped 9 bases from V and 3 bases from J, with 7 bases between. CDR3 in DNA: TGTGCCAGTCGTATGACAGATACGCAGTATTTT. This gives the protein CASRMTDTQYF.

V and J are TRBV7-2 and TRBJ1-2, with D tentatively TRBD1 (5 bases). Germline-derived CDR1 and CDR2 are SGHTA and FQGNSA. V lost 2 bases to trimming and J lost 2 bases, with 12 bases between them. The CDR3 is 15 residues long. This CDR3 is CASSLIGAGNYGYTF. The CDR3 DNA sequence: TGTGCCAGCAGCTTAATAGGGGCTGGGAACTATGGCTACACCTTC. Based on the CDR3 plus reference TRBV7-2 and TRBJ1-2, the full variable domain is GAGVSQSPSNKVTEKGKDVELRCDPISGHTALYWYRQSLGQGLEFLIYFQGNSAPDKSGLPSDRFSAERTGGSVSTLTIQRTQQEDSAVYLCASSLIGAGNYGYTFGSGTRLTVV.

This CDR3 is CASSRPGGASYNSPLHF. In nucleotides, the CDR3 is TGTGCCAGCAGCCGCCCGGGAGGGGCCTCCTATAATTCACCCCTCCACTTT. V gene TRBV7-2 combines with J gene TRBJ1-6, with D possibly being TRBD1 (5 bases). Germline CDR1 reads SGHTA; CDR2 reads FQGNSA. The CDR3 runs to 17 residues. V was trimmed by 5 bases and J by 0 bases, leaving 14 bases between them.

The gene calls are TRBV27 and TRBJ2-5; D may be TRBD1 (6 bases). The length of the CDR3 is 15 residues. Germline V CDR1 and CDR2: MNHEY, SMNVEV (reference sequence). The ends were cut back, 8 bases at V and 6 bases at J, with 22 bases in the middle. The CDR3 is CASQLAAGQMKTQYF. CDR3 sequence (DNA): TGTGCCAGCCAGTTGGCCGCCGGACAGATGAAGACCCAGTACTTC.

CDR3 coding DNA: TGTGCCATCAGTTGGACAGGGGGCGAAGCCTATGGCTACACCTTC. It specifies CAISWTGGEAYGYTF. The J gene is TRBJ1-2, the V gene TRBV10-3, with TRBD1 matching 11 bases. V shed 5 bases and J 4 bases; nucleotides not matched to a gene: 6. There are 15 residues in the CDR3. Germline lookup yields CDR1 ENHRY and CDR2 SYGVKD.